The present T cell receptor beta chain was sequenced within a study of blood T cell repertoires in COVID-19. Study summary: COVID-19 samples from acute and convalescent phases originated in the United States, Italy and Spain. In each case, the material was cDNA or gDNA derived from T cells, B-cell-depleted T cells, or PBMCs.

As originally analysed: Reference gene primer amplification in the assay estimated nucleated cell counts. TCRdb's table, derived via immunoSEQ multiplex PCR, lists solely in-frame clones and lacks some. V, J and clone size reflect that table, while D and trimming were determined from the DNA. Of about 12,000 clones in the sample, around four fifths were seen once. Germline loops: CDR1 LNHDA, CDR2 SQIVND (reference sequence). Unmatched junction bases numbered 4, after V lost 7 bases and J lost 4 bases. The CDR3 length is 13 residues. The TCR was taken from a woman aged 60-70 years with acute or convalescent COVID-19. The rearrangement links TRBV19 to TRBJ2-1; 7 positions match TRBD1. The sample was peripheral blood. CDR3 in DNA: TGTGCCAGTACCAGGACAGGTTACAATGAGCAGTTCTTC. Amino acids: CASTRTGYNEQFF.